These 12 T cell receptor beta chains were all obtained from the same sample, sequenced in a study of shared clonotypes between healthy human individuals. This table comes from immunoSEQ multiplex PCR, and its TCRdb copy is limited to in-frame clones, with some not included. The table has about 610,000 clones, around 97% seen once. Sequenced input: naive CD4+ T cells sorted from blood. The subset here: CD45RA+ positively selected. The receptors were sampled from a woman between 25 and 40 years old in good health.

The chain is built from TRBV21-1 and TRBJ2-7; TRBD1, the D gene given by the table, was not confirmed from the DNA. TRBV21-1 is deemed a pseudogene. This CDR3 has 16 residues. In DNA form, the CDR3 reads TGTGCCAGCAGAAGGGACAGCGTCCGCCCTTCCTACGAGCAGTACTTC. Its translation: CASRRDSVRPSYEQYF.

The V and J genes are TRBV5-4 and TRBJ1-4; TRBD1 matches 8 bases. V dropped 4 bases and J dropped 3; count of bases not matched to a gene: 5. CDR1 and CDR2 (germline): SGHNT, YYREEE (reference sequence). The CDR3 has 15 residues. CDR3 DNA sequence: TGTGCCAGCAGCAACCCGACAGGGGCTAATGAAAAACTGTTTTTT. Its translation: CASSNPTGANEKLFF.

This clone turned up a few times. This chain joins TRBV30 and TRBJ1-2; TRBD1 aligns across 7 bases. Looked up from germline, CDR1 is GTSNPN and CDR2 is SVGIG (reference sequence). V gave up 1 base and J gave up 2 bases; unmatched junction bases: 1. This CDR3 has 13 residues. Here the CDR3 DNA reads TGTGCCTGGAGTGACAGGGGCAACTATGGCTACACCTTC. This sequence encodes CAWSDRGNYGYTF.

The count of this clone is one. The genes are TRBV19 and TRBJ2-2; maybe TRBD2 (5 bases). Trimming removed 1 base from V and 1 base from J, with 16 bases in between. The CDR3 length is 18 residues. In germline, CDR1 is LNHDA, CDR2 SQIVND (reference sequence). The CDR3 sequence is CASSIVGRGDGNTGELFF. DNA for the CDR3: TGTGCCAGTAGTATAGTAGGTCGGGGAGACGGGAACACCGGGGAGCTGTTTTTT.

The chain combines TRBV13 with TRBJ2-5, with 9 bases matching TRBD2. Germline CDR1 reads PRHDT; CDR2 reads FYEKMQ (reference sequence). The CDR3 runs 13 residues. V lost 8 bases and J lost 3; bases outside the gene matches: 4. For the CDR3, the DNA is TGTGCCAGCGCCCCTAGCGGGAAAGAGACCCAGTACTTC. This gives the protein CASAPSGKETQYF.

The chain combines TRBV2 with TRBJ2-5; perhaps TRBD2 as D (5 bases). V lost 8 bases and J lost 0, with 7 bases in between. CDR1 and CDR2 from the germline V gene are SNHLY and FYNNEI. This CDR3 comprises 12 residues. The CDR3 DNA sequence: TGTGCCAGCGGACTGTACCAAGAGACCCAGTACTTC. Residues: CASGLYQETQYF.

V and J are TRBV29-1 and TRBJ2-2, with D maybe TRBD2 (6 bases). Germline loops: CDR1 SQVTM, CDR2 ANQGSEA. The CDR3 covers 16 residues. Between the trimmed V and J ends, which lost 5 bases and 0 bases, there was a span of 16 bases. The CDR3 DNA reads as TGCAGCGTTTTGGGTCGAGGAGGGACGAACACCGGGGAGCTGTTTTTT. As protein: CSVLGRGGTNTGELFF.

The V gene is TRBV19, the J gene TRBJ2-3, with 11 bases aligning to TRBD2. Germline lookup yields CDR1 LNHDA and CDR2 SQIVND (reference sequence). The CDR3 loop spans 15 amino acids. The V segment lost 6 bases and the J segment 3 bases; nucleotides outside the gene matches: 5. CDR3 loop: CASRVTSGVTDTQYF. CDR3 nucleotides: TGTGCCAGTAGAGTGACTAGCGGGGTTACAGATACGCAGTATTTT. Complete variable domain (other parts from reference TRBV19 and TRBJ2-3): DGGITQSPKYLFRKEGQNVTLSCEQNLNHDAMYWYRQDPGQGLRLIYYSQIVNDFQKGDIAEGYSVSREKKESFPLTVTSAQKNPTAFYLCASRVTSGVTDTQYFGPGTRLTVL.

The chain joins TRBV4-2 to TRBJ2-7; TRBD2 aligns across 7 bases. CDR1 and CDR2 (germline): LGHNA, YNFKEQ. The V gene end was trimmed by 0 bases and the J gene end by 2 bases; junction bases not matched to a gene: 7. This CDR3 has 16 residues. The CDR3 loop reads CASSQDALAVAYEQYF. The CDR3 DNA reads TGTGCCAGCAGCCAAGATGCCCTAGCGGTTGCCTACGAGCAGTACTTC.

The J gene is TRBJ2-1, the V gene TRBV7-6; TRBD1 aligns across 8 bases. Looked up from germline, CDR1 is SGHVS and CDR2 is FNYEAQ. This CDR3 is 14 amino acids long. The V gene end was trimmed by 7 bases and the J gene end by 2 bases; junction bases not matched to a gene: 4. The CDR3 coding sequence is TGTGCCAGCACTCAGGGGGCGGCCTACAATGAGCAGTTCTTC. Its translation is CASTQGAAYNEQFF.

The chain uses TRBV28 and TRBJ2-7; TRBD2 might be the D (6 bases). Germline assignment: CDR1 MDHEN and CDR2 SYDVKM. The ends were cut back, 8 bases at V and 3 bases at J, with 14 bases in the middle. The CDR3 sequence is 13 residues long. The CDR3 region is CASGAGLRYEQYF. In DNA, the CDR3 is TGTGCCAGCGGGGCGGGACTCCGCTACGAGCAGTACTTC.

The chain recombines TRBV4-2 with TRBJ2-7, with 12 bases aligning to TRBD1. CDR3 length equals 15 residues. Germline CDR1 is LGHNA and CDR2 is YNFKEQ. The trim removed 1 base at V and 6 bases at J, leaving 4 bases unmatched. CDR3 nucleotide sequence: TGTGCCAGCAGCCAAGGGGGACAGGGGGCCGGCGAGCAGTACTTC. This encodes CASSQGGQGAGEQYF.